This TCR beta chain emerged from a study of blood T cell repertoires in COVID-19 (dated by TCRdb to the early 2020s). Regarding the complete study: The collaborator samples originated in the United States, Italy and Spain and spanned the acute and convalescent phases of COVID-19. Where HLA class I and class II types were available, the types were taken from metadata supplied by the sample provider, not from assay-based typing. The material from the prospective study consisted of cDNA or gDNA derived from T cells, B-cell-depleted T cells, or PBMCs. The samples were drawn from two sources: the first 160 participants of the ongoing ImmuneRACE study, and 1,200 or so subjects contributed by 6 global collaborators. Subjects who had been exposed to COVID-19, were actively infected with it, or had recovered from it provided the deeply sampled blood TCRbeta repertoires that made up the dataset. The sample metadata nearly always contained a de-identified subject ID, COVID-19 status, age in years and sex. The repertoires were made available in a free public database intended to serve as a resource for research on the immune response to SARS-CoV-2. What the work shows at the level of the full study, not this receptor alone: The quantity of clinical and demographic metadata differed by source and by participant and was supplied without curation.

As concerns this clone: The target of this receptor is not known. Base qualities are missing; no much larger clone stands one base away.

The junction shows trimming of 4 bases on V and 7 bases on J, plus 13 bases between the germline ends. Based on the germline V gene, the CDR1 and CDR2 sequences are SQVTM and ANQGSEA. The CDR3 numbers 12 residues from cysteine through phenylalanine. Of the read, only the CDR3 DNA is kept; its 36 bases are in frame from base 1. Each collaborating institution followed its own protocols to collect whole blood in K2EDTA tubes. For TCRbeta analysis, collaborator samples were shipped as frozen whole blood, as isolated PBMCs, or as DNA extracted from either sample type. TCRbeta CDR3 regions were amplified from genomic DNA by means of the immunoSEQ Assay, a bias-controlled multiplex PCR. Regarding the original processing steps: The number of nucleated cells in each sample was estimated from the amplification of reference gene primers within the assay. Sequence reads were collapsed and filtered to measure the absolute abundance of every unique TCRbeta CDR3 rearrangement. For each sample, productive Simpson clonality was calculated by taking the square root of Simpson's diversity index across productive rearrangements. In TCRdb, the immuneACCESS table is reduced to in-frame sequences with V and J assigned. These tables do not hold every clone; where another copy was compared, an unresolved V gene accounts for under half, and the others remain unexplained. V, J and clone size are taken as reported in that table, and D and trimming were inferred from the DNA itself. The sample table holds fewer than 150,000 clones, of which 85% to 90% were seen once. The ten largest clones represent 4.3% of the sample.

This clonotype was sampled from a human donor in a cohort sampled during active COVID-19. Sequencing input: peripheral blood. The chain was built from TRBV29-1 and TRBJ1-2; TRBD1 is a weak D gene call, 6 bases matching. DNA sequence: TGCAGCGTTGGAACAGGGTTGGGTGGCTACACCTTC. This codes for CSVGTGLGGYTF.